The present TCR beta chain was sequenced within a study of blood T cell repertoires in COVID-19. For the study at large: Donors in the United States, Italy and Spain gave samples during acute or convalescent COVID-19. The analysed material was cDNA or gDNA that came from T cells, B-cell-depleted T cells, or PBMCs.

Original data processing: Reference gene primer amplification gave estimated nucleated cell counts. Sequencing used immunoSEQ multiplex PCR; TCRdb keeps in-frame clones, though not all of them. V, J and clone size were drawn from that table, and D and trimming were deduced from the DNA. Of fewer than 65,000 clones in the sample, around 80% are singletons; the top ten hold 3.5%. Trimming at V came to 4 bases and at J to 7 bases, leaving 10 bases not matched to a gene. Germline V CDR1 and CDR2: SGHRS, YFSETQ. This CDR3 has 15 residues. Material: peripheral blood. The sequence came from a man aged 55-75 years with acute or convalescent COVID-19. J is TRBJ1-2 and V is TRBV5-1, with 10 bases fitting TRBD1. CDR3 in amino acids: CASSREGTGERGYTF. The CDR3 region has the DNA TGCGCCAGCAGCCGGGAAGGGACAGGGGAACGTGGCTACACCTTC.